One TCR beta chain is described in this entry. The antigen is undetermined. The sample is drawn from a study of T cell responses to AZD1222 COVID-19 vaccine. Profiling relied on immunoSEQ multiplex PCR, and the TCRdb table lists in-frame clones only, not all of them. The sample records some 150,000 clones, approximately 90% being singletons. V lost 7 bases and J lost 0, with 16 bases in between. CDR1 is LGHDT, CDR2 YNNKEL, per germline (reference sequence). This CDR3 contains 16 residues. Study-wide findings and caveats: Nearly half of spike-specific TCRs reportedly target unmutated variant regions. It should be noted that donors were predominantly white British and more often female, and clonal diversity was possibly underestimated.

The TCR sequence derives from an adult who received the MenACWY meningococcal vaccine as a control. This sample comprised peripheral blood, obtained 28 days after the second dose of the MenACWY control vaccine. The gene calls are TRBV3-1 (or the pseudogene TRBV3-2) and TRBJ1-3; D is undetermined. CDR3 DNA: TGTGCCAGCACCTACAACCCCCTGAGCTCTGGAAACACCATATATTTT. Its protein product is CASTYNPLSSGNTIYF.